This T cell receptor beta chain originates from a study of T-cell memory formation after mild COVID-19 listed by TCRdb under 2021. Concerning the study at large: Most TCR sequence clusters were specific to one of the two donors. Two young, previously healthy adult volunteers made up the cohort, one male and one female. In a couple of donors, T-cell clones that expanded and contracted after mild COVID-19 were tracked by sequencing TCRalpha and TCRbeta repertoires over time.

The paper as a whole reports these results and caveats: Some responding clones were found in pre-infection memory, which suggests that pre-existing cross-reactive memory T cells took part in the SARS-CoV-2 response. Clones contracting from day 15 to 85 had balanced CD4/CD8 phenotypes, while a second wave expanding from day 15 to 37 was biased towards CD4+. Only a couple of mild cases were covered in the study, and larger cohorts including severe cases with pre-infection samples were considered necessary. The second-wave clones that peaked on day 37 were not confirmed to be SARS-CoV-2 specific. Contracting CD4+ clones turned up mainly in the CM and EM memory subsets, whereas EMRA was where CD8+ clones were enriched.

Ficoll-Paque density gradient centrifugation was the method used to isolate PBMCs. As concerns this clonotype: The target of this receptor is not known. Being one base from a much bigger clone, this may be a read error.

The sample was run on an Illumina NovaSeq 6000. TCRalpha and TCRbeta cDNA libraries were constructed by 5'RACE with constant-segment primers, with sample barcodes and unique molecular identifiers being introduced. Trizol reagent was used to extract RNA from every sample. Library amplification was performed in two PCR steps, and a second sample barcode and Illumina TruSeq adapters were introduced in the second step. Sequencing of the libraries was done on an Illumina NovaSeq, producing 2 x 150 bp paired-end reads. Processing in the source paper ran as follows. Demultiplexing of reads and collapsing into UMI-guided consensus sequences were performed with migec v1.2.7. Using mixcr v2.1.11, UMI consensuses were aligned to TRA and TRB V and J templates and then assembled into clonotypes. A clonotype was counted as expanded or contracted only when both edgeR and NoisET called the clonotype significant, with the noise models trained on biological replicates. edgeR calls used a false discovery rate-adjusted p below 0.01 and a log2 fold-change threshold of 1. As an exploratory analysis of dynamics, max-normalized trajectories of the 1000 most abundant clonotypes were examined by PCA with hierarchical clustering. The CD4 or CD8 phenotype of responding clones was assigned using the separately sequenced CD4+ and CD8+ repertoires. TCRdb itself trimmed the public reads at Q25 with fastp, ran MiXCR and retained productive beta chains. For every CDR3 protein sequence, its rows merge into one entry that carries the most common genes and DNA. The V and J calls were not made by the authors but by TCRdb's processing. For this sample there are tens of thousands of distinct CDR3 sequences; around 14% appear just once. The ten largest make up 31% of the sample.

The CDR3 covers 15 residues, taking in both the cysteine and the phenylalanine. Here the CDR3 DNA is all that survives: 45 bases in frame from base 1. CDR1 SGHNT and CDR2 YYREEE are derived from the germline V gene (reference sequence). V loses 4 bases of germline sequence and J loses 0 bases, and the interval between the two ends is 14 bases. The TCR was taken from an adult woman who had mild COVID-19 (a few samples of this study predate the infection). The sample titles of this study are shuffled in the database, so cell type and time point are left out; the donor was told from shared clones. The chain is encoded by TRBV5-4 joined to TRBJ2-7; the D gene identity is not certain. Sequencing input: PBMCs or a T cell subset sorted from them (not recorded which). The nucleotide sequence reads TGTGCCAGCAGCGAAGATCACCTTAGCTCCTACGAGCAGTACTTC. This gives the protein CASSEDHLSSYEQYF.